A selection of T cell receptor beta chains follows, all from one sample in a study of control samples from healthy donors and cancer patients. Sequenced by immunoSEQ multiplex PCR; TCRdb stores in-frame clones only, minus some. The data contain about 31,000 clones, 94% of them singletons. Source material: blood. The receptors stem from a man aged 60-69 years in good health. Both conserved end residues are part of each CDR3. Fields, in order: D gene, V gene, clone size, J gene, CDR3 protein, CDR3 DNA. D genes are given only for firm matches. Size is omitted from some rows. Given values are once, few, many or a class for expanded clones.

D: NA; V: TRBV6-5; size: NA; J: TRBJ2-7; CDR3: CASSYPGSYEQYF; DNA: TGTGCCAGCAGTTACCCTGGCTCCTACGAGCAGTACTTC
D: TRBD1; V: TRBV29-1; size: few; J: TRBJ1-1; CDR3: CSVGDSNTEAFF; DNA: TGCAGCGTAGGGGACAGTAACACTGAAGCTTTCTTT
D: NA; V: TRBV9; size: NA; J: TRBJ1-1; CDR3: CASSVAEGPREAFF; DNA: TGTGCCAGCAGCGTAGCTGAGGGGCCGCGTGAAGCTTTCTTT
D: NA; V: TRBV6-6; size: NA; J: TRBJ1-1; CDR3: CASSAGRGAGTEAFF; DNA: TGTGCCAGCAGCGCGGGACGTGGGGCGGGCACTGAAGCTTTCTTT
D: TRBD1; V: TRBV19; size: once; J: TRBJ1-5; CDR3: CASSTTGKGYQPQHF; DNA: TGTGCCAGTAGTACGACAGGGAAGGGGTATCAGCCCCAGCATTTT
D: TRBD1; V: TRBV19; size: NA; J: TRBJ1-3; CDR3: CASSIAGQGPGNTIYF; DNA: TGTGCCAGTAGTATAGCCGGACAGGGACCTGGAAACACCATATATTTT
D: TRBD1; V: TRBV18; size: NA; J: TRBJ2-7; CDR3: CASSQDRGSYEQYF; DNA: TGTGCCAGCTCACAAGACAGGGGTTCCTACGAGCAGTACTTC
D: TRBD1; V: TRBV7-8; size: NA; J: TRBJ1-2; CDR3: CASSLAPGQGEGYTF; DNA: TGTGCCAGCAGCTTGGCCCCGGGACAGGGTGAGGGCTACACCTTC
D: NA; V: TRBV4-3; size: NA; J: TRBJ1-1; CDR3: CASSRAGQTYTEAFF; DNA: TGCGCCAGCAGCCGAGCCGGACAGACTTACACTGAAGCTTTCTTT
D: NA; V: TRBV9; size: NA; J: TRBJ1-1; CDR3: CASSPDPRDTEAFF; DNA: TGTGCCAGCAGCCCCGACCCCAGGGATACTGAAGCTTTCTTT
D: NA; V: TRBV7-8; size: NA; J: TRBJ2-7; CDR3: CASSISLLFSSYEQYF; DNA: TGTGCCAGCAGTATCAGTCTTCTCTTTAGCTCCTACGAGCAGTACTTC
D: TRBD1; V: TRBV19; size: NA; J: TRBJ1-1; CDR3: CASTRDRGRDTEAFF; DNA: TGTGCCAGTACTCGGGACAGGGGACGAGACACTGAAGCTTTCTTT
D: NA; V: TRBV6-1; size: NA; J: TRBJ1-1; CDR3: CASSEIYRDTEAFF; DNA: TGTGCCAGCAGTGAAATCTACAGGGACACTGAAGCTTTCTTT
D: NA; V: TRBV7-2; size: NA; J: TRBJ1-4; CDR3: CASSPQGKWGLNEKLFF; DNA: TGTGCCAGCAGCCCCCAGGGGAAATGGGGGCTTAATGAAAAACTGTTTTTT
D: TRBD1; V: TRBV27; size: NA; J: TRBJ1-1; CDR3: CASSSWTGGKGSTEAFF; DNA: TGTGCCAGCAGTTCTTGGACAGGGGGTAAAGGGTCCACTGAAGCTTTCTTT
D: TRBD2; V: TRBV5-4; size: once; J: TRBJ2-1; CDR3: CASSLGTSGGAGEQFF; DNA: TGTGCCAGCAGCTTGGGTACTAGCGGGGGGGCAGGTGAGCAGTTCTTC
D: TRBD1; V: TRBV3-1/TRBV3-2; size: NA; J: TRBJ2-7; CDR3: CASSPGQGDEQYF; DNA: TGTGCCAGCAGTCCGGGACAGGGTGACGAGCAGTACTTC
D: NA; V: TRBV6-5; size: once; J: TRBJ1-2; CDR3: CASWGPEGGYTF; DNA: TGTGCCAGCTGGGGCCCCGAGGGAGGCTACACCTTC
D: NA; V: TRBV9; size: NA; J: TRBJ2-1; CDR3: CASSVERGDNEQFF; DNA: TGTGCCAGCAGCGTAGAAAGGGGAGACAATGAGCAGTTCTTC
D: TRBD1; V: TRBV11-3; size: NA; J: TRBJ1-2; CDR3: CASSLETGVGGYTF; DNA: TGTGCCAGCAGCTTAGAAACAGGGGTGGGAGGCTACACCTTC
D: NA; V: TRBV29-1; size: NA; J: TRBJ1-1; CDR3: CSVGKGVNTEAFF; DNA: TGCAGCGTTGGAAAGGGGGTGAACACTGAAGCTTTCTTT
D: NA; V: TRBV7-2; size: once; J: TRBJ2-3; CDR3: CASSPGGGTDTQYF; DNA: TGTGCCAGCAGCCCCGGGGGCGGAACAGATACGCAGTATTTT
D: NA; V: TRBV18; size: NA; J: TRBJ1-1; CDR3: CASSPDRLGNTEAFF; DNA: TGTGCCAGCTCACCAGACAGGTTGGGGAACACTGAAGCTTTCTTT
D: NA; V: TRBV4-1; size: medium-sized; J: TRBJ1-1; CDR3: CASSQAVANTEAFF; DNA: TGCGCCAGCAGCCAAGCCGTTGCGAACACTGAAGCTTTCTTT